Below are 17 T cell receptor beta chains sequenced from a single sample in a study of T-cell memory formation after mild COVID-19. MiXCR, run by TCRdb on the 5' RACE reads, gives a single entry per CDR3 protein. The repertoire has some 320,000 distinct CDR3 sequences, 15% to 20% of them found once; the top ten carry around 22%. The specimen was PBMCs or a T cell subset sorted from them (not recorded which). These receptors were taken from a man between 18 and 29 years old who had mild COVID-19 (a few samples of this study predate the infection). Cell type and time point are not known.

This clonotype was seen many times. The chain couples TRBV7-9 to TRBJ1-1; D might be TRBD1 (6 bases). The CDR3 has 14 amino acids. V was cut by 5 bases and J by 1 base, with 11 bases left in between. Germline assignment: CDR1 SEHNR and CDR2 FQNEAQ (reference sequence). This CDR3 reads CASSGQGTNTEAFF. Here the CDR3 DNA reads TGTGCCAGCAGCGGCCAGGGGACGAACACTGAAGCTTTCTTT.

V usage is TRBV6-2 or TRBV6-3 and J usage is TRBJ2-2; D is ambiguous. Trimming removed 5 bases at V and 3 bases at J, with 10 bases between. The germline V gene encodes CDR1 MNHEY and CDR2 SVGEGT. This CDR3 is 14 amino acids long. The CDR3 region is CASSPFTYTGELFF. CDR3 nucleotides: TGTGCCAGCAGTCCCTTCACCTACACCGGGGAGCTGTTTTTT.

A few counts support this clonotype. This chain connects TRBV12-3 or TRBV12-4 to TRBJ1-1; D is undetermined. V was shortened by 0 bases and J by 1 base, with 6 bases between the two germline ends. The CDR3 consists of 14 residues. CDR3 coding DNA: TGTGCCAGCAGTTTAGCGCGGGAGAACACTGAAGCTTTCTTT. Protein sequence: CASSLARENTEAFF.

The CDR3 nucleotides are TGTGCCATCAGTGAGTCGTATCAGACCTACGAGCAGTACTTC. This sequence encodes CAISESYQTYEQYF. The chain joins TRBV10-3 to TRBJ2-7, with D uncertain. Germline V gene data show CDR1 as ENHRY and CDR2 as SYGVKD. Trimming stripped 0 bases from V and 2 bases from J, with 8 bases between. CDR3 size: 14 residues.

This clonotype was found many times. J is TRBJ2-3 and V is TRBV10-3; D possibly matches TRBD1 or TRBD2 (5 bases each). Deletions cut 10 bases from V and 2 bases from J, with 16 bases between. Germline V gene lookup returns CDR1 ENHRY and CDR2 SYGVKD. The CDR3 is 14 amino acids. The CDR3 coding sequence is TGTGCCACCTGCCGGGGCCCCAACACAGATACGCAGTATTTT. Residues: CATCRGPNTDTQYF.

This clonotype has just a few counts. V gene TRBV11-2 combines with J gene TRBJ2-1; TRBD1 might be the D (5 bases). This CDR3 has 14 amino acids. Germline V gives CDR1 SGHAT, CDR2 FQNNGV. Trimming took 3 bases from V and 4 from J, leaving 10 bases between them. The CDR3 nucleotides are TGTGCCAGCAGCTTCCTGACAGCATACAATGAGCAGTTCTTC. It specifies CASSFLTAYNEQFF.

The gene calls are TRBV12-3 or TRBV12-4 and TRBJ2-1; 7 bases match TRBD2. Trimming took 3 bases from V and 7 from J; bases not matched to a gene: 9. The CDR3 sequence is 15 residues long. The CDR3 coding sequence is TGTGCCAGCAGTTTGACACTAGCGAGGATGAATGAGCAGTTCTTC. Protein sequence: CASSLTLARMNEQFF.

The genes are TRBV6-2 or TRBV6-3 and TRBJ2-7; no definite D call. Germline V lookup: CDR1 MNHEY, CDR2 SVGEGT. The CDR3 extends over 14 amino acids. Deletions cut 1 base from V and 0 bases from J, with 7 bases between. CDR3 sequence reads: CASSYLESSYEQYV. CDR3 DNA sequence: TGTGCCAGCAGTTACTTAGAAAGCTCCTACGAGCAGTACGTC.

The V and J genes are TRBV7-3 and TRBJ2-3; 9 positions match TRBD2. V gave up 4 bases and J gave up 8 bases; unmatched junction bases: 10. Germline CDR1 and CDR2: SGHTA and FQGTGA. The CDR3 spans 15 residues. Here the CDR3 DNA reads TGTGCCAGCAGCTCGATGCGGGGGGGAGGCGGTACGCAGTATTTT. Its protein is CASSSMRGGGGTQYF.

The chain recombines TRBV6-5 with TRBJ1-5; D possibly corresponds to TRBD1 (6 bases). In germline, CDR1 is MNHEY, CDR2 SVGAGI. V lost 0 bases, J lost 7 bases, and 10 bases lay in between. This CDR3 has 14 residues. CDR3: CASSYSYGGQPQHF. In DNA form, the CDR3 reads TGTGCCAGCAGTTACTCGTACGGGGGCCAGCCCCAGCATTTT.

There are a few counts of this clonotype. V usage is TRBV6-2 or TRBV6-3 and J usage is TRBJ1-5; D is undetermined. The CDR3 spans 15 residues. Trimming took 2 bases from V and 3 from J, leaving 11 bases between them. From germline, CDR1 is MNHEY and CDR2 SVGEGT. The CDR3 sequence is CASSYPLPPNQPQHF. In nucleotides, the CDR3 is TGTGCCAGCAGTTACCCTCTCCCCCCCAATCAGCCCCAGCATTTT.

CDR3 bases: TGTGCCACCAGTGACCCGGGGAGGGGTTACGGCTACACCTTC. Its protein product is CATSDPGRGYGYTF. V usage is TRBV24-1 and J usage is TRBJ1-2; tentative D call: TRBD1 (5 bases). The V and J ends lost 4 bases and 8 bases respectively, with 16 bases between them. CDR1 and CDR2 from the germline V gene are KGHDR and SFDVKD. The CDR3 runs 14 residues.

This clonotype was recorded at least ten times. The chain's CDR3 is CASTDLRGWETQYF. CDR3 coding DNA: TGTGCCAGCACCGACCTACGGGGTTGGGAGACCCAGTACTTC. This sequence joins TRBV11-2 and TRBJ2-5, with D perhaps TRBD2 (5 bases). Germline-derived CDR1 and CDR2 are SGHAT and FQNNGV. The CDR3 is 14 amino acids. V was trimmed by 7 bases and J by 5 bases, leaving 17 bases between them. Looking up the rest from reference TRBV11-2 and TRBJ2-5 gives the full variable domain: EAGVAQSPRYKIIEKRQSVAFWCNPISGHATLYWYQQILGQGPKLLIQFQNNGVVDDSQLPKDRFSAERLKGVDSTLKIQPAKLEDSAVYLCASTDLRGWETQYFGPGTRLLVL.

This clonotype was picked up many times. The V and J genes are TRBV4-1 and TRBJ2-3; possible D gene TRBD2, 6 bases. Germline V gene lookup returns CDR1 MGHRA and CDR2 YSYEKL. Deletions cut 0 bases from V and 0 bases from J, with 10 bases between. The CDR3 runs to 16 residues. The CDR3 nucleotides read TGCGCCAGCAGCCAAGAGGGCGGGGTAAGCACAGATACGCAGTATTTT. Encoded protein: CASSQEGGVSTDTQYF.

This chain connects TRBV5-1 to TRBJ2-2; D not certain. From germline, CDR1 is SGHRS and CDR2 YFSETQ. This CDR3 is 18 amino acids long. The germline V and J ends were trimmed by 0 bases and 5 bases, with 20 bases remaining between them. In DNA form, the CDR3 reads TGCGCCAGCAGCTTGGCCGGGTTGAGCGTAGGGTATACCGGGGAGCTGTTTTTT. Amino acid sequence: CASSLAGLSVGYTGELFF.

V gene TRBV9 combines with J gene TRBJ1-1; D possibly corresponds to TRBD1 (6 bases). From germline, CDR1 is SGDLS and CDR2 YYNGEE. The CDR3 is 14 amino acids. The ends were cut back, 1 base at V and 1 base at J, with 8 bases in the middle. In DNA form, the CDR3 reads TGTGCCAGCAGCGTACTAGGGGGGAACACTGAAGCTTTCTTT. The encoded protein is CASSVLGGNTEAFF.

This clonotype was counted between two and nine times. This chain joins TRBV20-1 and TRBJ1-6; TRBD1 is a possible D gene (5 bases). The CDR3 totals 12 residues. Germline values: CDR1 DFQATT, CDR2 SNEGSKA (reference sequence). V was trimmed by 6 bases and J by 9 bases, leaving 12 bases between them. CDR3 nucleotides: TGCAGTGCCTTCGAAGGGGCTTCACCCCTCCACTTT. Encoded protein: CSAFEGASPLHF.